This T cell receptor beta chain derives from a study of regulatory T cells in long-lasting Graves disease. CDR1 is MNHEY and CDR2 is SVGAGI in the germline V gene. V was pared by 0 bases and J by 5 bases, with 14 bases between. There are 16 residues in the CDR3. The time point here: newly diagnosed GD, antithyroid drugs for less than 3 months. PBMC RNA served as the TCR library source. Arm-PCR of CDR3 regions and iRepertoire HTBI primers were the basis on which TCR beta libraries were built. A single record per CDR3 protein comes from TCRdb applying MiXCR to the multiplex PCR reads. The table records roughly 500,000 distinct CDR3 sequences, about 11% of them present only once. This clonotype was recorded many times. These records were also assigned to another study, of T cells in Graves' hyperthyroidism and ophthalmopathy. That paper adds: Among thyroid clonotypes expanded above 0.001, most also appeared in blood. Ophthalmopathy got predicted by the model a median approximately 6.4 months before its onset.

The specimen comprised peripheral blood mononuclear cells (PBMCs), sampled at new diagnosis, from a patient treated with antithyroid drugs. The origin of this receptor is a woman in her twenties or thirties with Graves disease. The chain has TRBV6-5 and TRBJ1-5; D uncertain. The chain's CDR3 is CASSYSRASKYQPQHF. In nucleotides, the CDR3 is TGTGCCAGCAGTTACTCGAGGGCCAGTAAATATCAGCCCCAGCATTTT.